This T cell receptor beta chain was found in a study of spatial heterogeneity in lung cancer. Each CDR3 protein gets one entry after TCRdb re-called the 5' RACE reads with MiXCR. In the table there are tens of thousands of distinct CDR3 sequences, approximately 12% of which are singletons. Time point here: sample taken at primary tumor resection. V lost 3 bases and J lost 0, with 8 bases in between. CDR1 is SGHRS, CDR2 YFSETQ, per germline. CDR3 length equals 14 residues. Ten or more counts support this clonotype. This receptor was taken from a male donor with early-stage non-small cell lung cancer. V usage is TRBV5-1 and J usage is TRBJ2-3; D may be TRBD2 (5 bases). Source: PBMCs, taken at surgery. CDR3 region: CASSSRTSTDTQYF. The CDR3 region has the DNA TGCGCCAGCAGCTCCCGGACTAGCACAGATACGCAGTATTTT.